The clone carrying this T cell receptor (beta chain) was seen at least ten times. Its specificity is unknown. These data belong to a study of regulatory T cells in long-lasting Graves disease. Germline V gene sequence: CDR1 MDHEN, CDR2 SYDVKM. The CDR3 contains 13 residues. Deletions cut 3 bases from V and 2 bases from J, with 8 bases between. Overall study findings and caveats: TCR diversity was lower in persistent Graves' patients (versus newly diagnosed ones). Whereas 1,000 or so public clonotypes were shared by new patients, persistent patients shared more, at 2,500 to 3,000. Among samples with persistent disease, TRBV28, TRBJ1-2 and TRBJ2-5 were favored.

Time point specified: persistent/refractory GD, antithyroid drugs over 5 years with positive TRAb. PBMC-extracted RNA yielded the TCR library. Patients came through an endocrinology department, and that department was in Xi'an, China. Arm-PCR of CDR3 regions and iRepertoire HTBI primers were the basis on which TCR beta libraries were built. TCRdb re-called the multiplex PCR reads through MiXCR, storing one row per CDR3 protein. The top ten clones hold 28% of a sample with 360,000 or so distinct CDR3 sequences, approximately 23% of them seen once. The chain combines TRBV28 with TRBJ2-7; D unclear. The receptor comes from a woman aged 40 to 55 with Graves disease. Specimen: peripheral blood mononuclear cells (PBMCs), collected when the disease was refractory, from a patient treated with antithyroid drugs. CDR3 in amino acids: CASSLVQAYEQYF. As DNA, the CDR3 is TGTGCCAGCAGTTTGGTCCAGGCCTACGAGCAGTACTTC.